Following are 7 T cell receptor beta chains from one sample sequenced in a study of identical twins. TCRdb ran MiXCR on the 5' RACE reads and lists one entry per CDR3 protein. The sample has 420,000 or so distinct CDR3 sequences; less than 20% are singletons. Sequencing was carried out using naive T cells sorted from blood. The receptors here all came from a man aged 50 to 60 in good health.

This chain joins TRBV28 and TRBJ1-6, with D possibly TRBD1 on 5 matching bases. From germline, CDR1 is MDHEN and CDR2 SYDVKM. There are 13 residues in the CDR3. With 6 bases removed from V and 11 bases from J, the gap between germline ends came to 14 bases. CDR3 nucleotides: TGTGCCAGCAGGCCAATCGGGGGGGCACCCCTCCACTTT. Translation gives CASRPIGGAPLHF.

The chain combines TRBV6-5 with TRBJ1-6, with a weak D call TRBD1 (5 bases). The CDR3 extends over 15 amino acids. Between the trimmed V and J ends, which lost 3 bases and 6 bases, there was a span of 12 bases. Germline CDR1 and CDR2: MNHEY and SVGAGI. CDR3 sequence (DNA): TGTGCCAGCAGTTATGTGGGGGGATCTAATTCACCCCTCCACTTT. Translation: CASSYVGGSNSPLHF.

This clonotype was counted many times. The chain employs TRBV5-5 and TRBJ2-7; 8 bases are a match to TRBD1. Germline CDR1 reads SGHKS; CDR2 reads YYEKEE (reference sequence). This CDR3 is 12 amino acids long. Trimming removed 6 bases from V and 4 bases from J; junction bases left unmatched: 3. The DNA of the CDR3 is TGTGCCAGCACTACAGGGGGGTACGAGCAGTACTTC. Protein: CASTTGGYEQYF.

This chain joins TRBV19 and TRBJ1-6; TRBD1 might be the D (6 bases). This CDR3 is 14 amino acids long. Trimming pared 4 bases from V and 5 bases from J, leaving 9 bases between. Germline CDR1 is LNHDA and CDR2 is SQIVND (reference sequence). This CDR3 reads CASSNREDNSPLHF. In DNA form, the CDR3 reads TGTGCCAGTAGTAACAGGGAAGATAATTCACCCCTCCACTTT.

This chain uses TRBV20-1 with TRBJ2-7; a possible D gene is TRBD2 (6 bases). The CDR3 extends over 12 amino acids. Germline V gene data show CDR1 as DFQATT and CDR2 as SNEGSKA (reference sequence). CDR3 in DNA: TGCAGGGGTTCCGGGAGCTCCTACGAGCAGTACTTC. It specifies CRGSGSSYEQYF.

The sample holds many counts of this clonotype. The rearrangement uses TRBV7-9 and TRBJ2-7, with D perhaps matching TRBD2 (6 bases). Deletions cut 5 bases from V and 4 bases from J, with 15 bases between. Germline V CDR1 and CDR2: SEHNR, FQNEAQ (reference sequence). CDR3 size: 14 residues. For the CDR3, the DNA is TGTGCCAGCAGCCGACGGGGGACGGGATACGAGCAGTACTTC. Translation gives CASSRRGTGYEQYF.

The chain couples TRBV28 to TRBJ2-2, with a tentative D call TRBD1 (6 bases). V lost 7 bases and J lost 0, with 21 bases in between. The CDR3 contains 18 residues. Germline V lookup: CDR1 MDHEN, CDR2 SYDVKM. CDR3 sequence reads: CASNELQRGHANTGELFF. DNA of the CDR3: TGTGCCAGCAACGAACTTCAAAGGGGACACGCGAACACCGGGGAGCTGTTTTTT.